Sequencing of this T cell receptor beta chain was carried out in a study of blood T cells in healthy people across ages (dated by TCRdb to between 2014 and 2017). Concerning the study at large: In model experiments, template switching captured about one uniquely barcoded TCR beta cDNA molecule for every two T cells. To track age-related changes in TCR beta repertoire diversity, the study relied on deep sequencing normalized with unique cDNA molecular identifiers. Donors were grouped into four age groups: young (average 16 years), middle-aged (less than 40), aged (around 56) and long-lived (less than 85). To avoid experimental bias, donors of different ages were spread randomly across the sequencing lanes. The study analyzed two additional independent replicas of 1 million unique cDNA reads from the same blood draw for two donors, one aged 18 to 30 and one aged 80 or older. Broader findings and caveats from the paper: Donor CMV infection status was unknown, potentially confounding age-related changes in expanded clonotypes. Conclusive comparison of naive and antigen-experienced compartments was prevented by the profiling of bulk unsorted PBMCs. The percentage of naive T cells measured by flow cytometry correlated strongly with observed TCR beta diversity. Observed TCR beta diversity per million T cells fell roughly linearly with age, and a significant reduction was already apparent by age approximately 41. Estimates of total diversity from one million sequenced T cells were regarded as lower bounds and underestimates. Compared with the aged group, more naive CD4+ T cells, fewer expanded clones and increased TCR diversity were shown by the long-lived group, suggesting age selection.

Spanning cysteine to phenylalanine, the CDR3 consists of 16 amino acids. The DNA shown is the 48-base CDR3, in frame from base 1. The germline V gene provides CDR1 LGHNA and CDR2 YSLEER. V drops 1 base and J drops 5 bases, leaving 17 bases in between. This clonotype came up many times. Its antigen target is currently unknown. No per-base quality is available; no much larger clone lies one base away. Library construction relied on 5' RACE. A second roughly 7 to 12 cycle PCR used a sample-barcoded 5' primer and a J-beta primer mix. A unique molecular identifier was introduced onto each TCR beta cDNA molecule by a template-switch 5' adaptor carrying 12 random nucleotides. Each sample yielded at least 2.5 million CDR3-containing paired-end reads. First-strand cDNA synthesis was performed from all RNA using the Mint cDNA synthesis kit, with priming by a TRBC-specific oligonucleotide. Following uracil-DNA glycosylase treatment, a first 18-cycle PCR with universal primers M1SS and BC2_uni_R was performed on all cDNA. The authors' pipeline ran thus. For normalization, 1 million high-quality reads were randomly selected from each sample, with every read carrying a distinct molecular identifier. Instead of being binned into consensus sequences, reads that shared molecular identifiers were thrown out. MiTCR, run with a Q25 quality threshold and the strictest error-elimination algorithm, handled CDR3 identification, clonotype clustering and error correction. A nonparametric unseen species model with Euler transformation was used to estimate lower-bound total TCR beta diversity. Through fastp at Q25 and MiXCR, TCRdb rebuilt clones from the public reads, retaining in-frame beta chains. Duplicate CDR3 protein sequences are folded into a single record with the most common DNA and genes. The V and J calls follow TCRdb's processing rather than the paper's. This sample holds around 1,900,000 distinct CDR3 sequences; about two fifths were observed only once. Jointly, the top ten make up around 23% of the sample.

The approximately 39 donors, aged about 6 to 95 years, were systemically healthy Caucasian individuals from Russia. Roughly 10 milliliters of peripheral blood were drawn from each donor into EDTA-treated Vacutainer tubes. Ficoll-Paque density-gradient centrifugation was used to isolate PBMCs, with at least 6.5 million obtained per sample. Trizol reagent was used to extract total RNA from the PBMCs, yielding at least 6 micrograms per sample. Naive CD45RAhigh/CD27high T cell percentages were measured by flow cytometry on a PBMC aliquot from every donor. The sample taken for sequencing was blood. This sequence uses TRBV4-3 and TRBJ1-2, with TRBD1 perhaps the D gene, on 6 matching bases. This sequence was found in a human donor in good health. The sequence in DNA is TGCGCCAGCAGCCAAGTTAACACAGGGACTCGTTATGGCTACACCTTC. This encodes CASSQVNTGTRYGYTF.